Described below is a single T cell receptor beta chain sequence and its context. These data belong to a study of blood T cell repertoires in COVID-19. Germline CDR1 is SGHNT and CDR2 is YENEEA. The CDR3 length is 13 residues. V lost 3 bases, J lost 1 base, and 6 bases lay in between. Per the original data handling: Quantification of nucleated cells was approximated via reference gene primer amplification. Sequencing was performed with immunoSEQ multiplex PCR; in TCRdb, only in-frame clones are kept and a portion is missing. The D gene and trimming were derived from the DNA, and the V and J assignments and clone size from that table. Altogether about 370,000 clones are present, over 75% being singletons, with the ten largest covering more than 0.8%. Participants, 18 to 89 years old, spanned under 30 US areas. All recovered Cohort 3 donors got two negative PCRs, got clearance, or saw symptom resolution.

V and J are TRBV11-3 and TRBJ2-5; the D gene is possibly TRBD2 (5 bases). Sequencing was done on a sample of PBMCs or T cells enriched from blood (not recorded which). This receptor was taken from a young man who had recovered from COVID-19. CDR3 coding DNA: TGTGCCAGCAGCTTTCGGGGCCAAGAGACCCAGTACTTC. Its protein is CASSFRGQETQYF. The whole variable domain, filled in from reference TRBV11-3 and TRBJ2-5, reads EAGVVQSPRYKIIEKKQPVAFWCNPISGHNTLYWYLQNLGQGPELLIRYENEEAVDDSQLPKDRFSAERLKGVDSTLKIQPAELGDSAVYLCASSFRGQETQYFGPGTRLLVL.